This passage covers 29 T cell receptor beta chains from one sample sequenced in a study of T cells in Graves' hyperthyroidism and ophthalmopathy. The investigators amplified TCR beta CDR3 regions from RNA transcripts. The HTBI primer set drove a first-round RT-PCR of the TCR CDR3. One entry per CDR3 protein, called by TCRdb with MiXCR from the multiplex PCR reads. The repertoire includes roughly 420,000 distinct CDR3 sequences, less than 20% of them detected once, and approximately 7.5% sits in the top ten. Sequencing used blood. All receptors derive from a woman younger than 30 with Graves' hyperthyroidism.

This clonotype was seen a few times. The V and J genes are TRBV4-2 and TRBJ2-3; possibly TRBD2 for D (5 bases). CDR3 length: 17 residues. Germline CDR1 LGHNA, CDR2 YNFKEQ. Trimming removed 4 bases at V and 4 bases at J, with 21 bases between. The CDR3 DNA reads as TGTGCCAGCAGCCGCCCGACTAATGCGGGTAGCCCAGATACGCAGTATTTT. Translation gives CASSRPTNAGSPDTQYF.

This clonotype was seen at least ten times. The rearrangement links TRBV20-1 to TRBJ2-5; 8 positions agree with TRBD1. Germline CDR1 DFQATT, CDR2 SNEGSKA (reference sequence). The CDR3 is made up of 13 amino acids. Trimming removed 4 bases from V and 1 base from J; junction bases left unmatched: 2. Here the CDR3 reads CSANGQGQETQYF. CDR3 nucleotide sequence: TGCAGTGCTAATGGACAGGGCCAAGAGACCCAGTACTTC.

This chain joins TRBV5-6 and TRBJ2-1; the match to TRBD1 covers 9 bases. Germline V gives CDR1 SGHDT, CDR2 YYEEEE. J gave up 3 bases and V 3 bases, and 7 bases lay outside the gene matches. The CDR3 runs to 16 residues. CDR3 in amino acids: CASSSSGTGNYNEQFF. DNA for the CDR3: TGTGCCAGCAGCTCCTCCGGGACAGGGAACTACAATGAGCAGTTCTTC.

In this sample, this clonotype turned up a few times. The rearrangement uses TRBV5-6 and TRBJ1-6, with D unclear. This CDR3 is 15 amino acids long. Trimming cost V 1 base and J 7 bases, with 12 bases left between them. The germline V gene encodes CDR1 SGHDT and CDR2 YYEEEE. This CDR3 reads CASSLKGRLNSPLHF. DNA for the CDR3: TGTGCCAGCAGCTTGAAAGGCAGATTAAATTCACCCCTCCACTTT.

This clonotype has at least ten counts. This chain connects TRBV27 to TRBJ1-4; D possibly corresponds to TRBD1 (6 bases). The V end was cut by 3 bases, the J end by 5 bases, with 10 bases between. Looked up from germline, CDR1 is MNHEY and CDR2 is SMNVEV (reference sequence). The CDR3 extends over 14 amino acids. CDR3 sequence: CASSFQGKNEKLFF. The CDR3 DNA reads TGTGCCAGCAGTTTCCAGGGGAAAAATGAAAAACTGTTTTTT.

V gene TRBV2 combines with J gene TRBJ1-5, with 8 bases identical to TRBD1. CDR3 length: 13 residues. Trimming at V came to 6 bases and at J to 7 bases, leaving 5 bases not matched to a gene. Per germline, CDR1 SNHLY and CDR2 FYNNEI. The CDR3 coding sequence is TGTGCCAGCAGAGGACAGGGAAGACAGCCCCAGCATTTT. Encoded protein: CASRGQGRQPQHF.

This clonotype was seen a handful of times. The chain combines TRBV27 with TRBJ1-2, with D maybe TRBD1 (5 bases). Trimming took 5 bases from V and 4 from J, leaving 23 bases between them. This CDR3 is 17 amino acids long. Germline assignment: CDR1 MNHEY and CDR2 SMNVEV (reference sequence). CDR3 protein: CASSAKGPGQSFYGYTF. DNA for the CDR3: TGTGCCAGCAGTGCAAAGGGACCGGGCCAATCTTTCTATGGCTACACCTTC.

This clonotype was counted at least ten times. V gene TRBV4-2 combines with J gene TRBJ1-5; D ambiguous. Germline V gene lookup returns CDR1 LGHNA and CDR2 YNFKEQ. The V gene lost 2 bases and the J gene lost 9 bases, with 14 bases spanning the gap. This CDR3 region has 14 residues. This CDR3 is CASSQSAVGWPQHF. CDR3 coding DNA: TGTGCCAGCAGCCAAAGTGCCGTCGGATGGCCCCAGCATTTT.

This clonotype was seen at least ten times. In DNA, the CDR3 is TGCGCCAGCAGCTTGGGACTGGGTCCCCGTTACAATGAGCAGTTCTTC. It yields the protein CASSLGLGPRYNEQFF. This sequence joins TRBV5-1 and TRBJ2-1; the D is unclear. V lost 0 bases, J lost 4 bases, and 14 bases lay in between. The V gene's germline CDR1 is SGHRS and CDR2 YFSETQ. The CDR3 covers 16 residues.

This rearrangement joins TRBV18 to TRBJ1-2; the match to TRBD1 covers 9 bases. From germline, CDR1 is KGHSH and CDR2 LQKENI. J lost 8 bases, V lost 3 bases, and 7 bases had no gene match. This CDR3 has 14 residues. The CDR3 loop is CASSPGTGMQGYTF. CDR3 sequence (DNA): TGTGCCAGCTCACCCGGGACAGGGATGCAAGGCTACACCTTC.

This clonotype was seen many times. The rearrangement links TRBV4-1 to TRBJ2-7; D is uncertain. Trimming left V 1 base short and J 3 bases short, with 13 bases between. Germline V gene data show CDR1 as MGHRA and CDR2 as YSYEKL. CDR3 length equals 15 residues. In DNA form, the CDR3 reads TGCGCCAGCAGCCAAGCCGCAACGACCCGCTACGAGCAGTACTTC. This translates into CASSQAATTRYEQYF.

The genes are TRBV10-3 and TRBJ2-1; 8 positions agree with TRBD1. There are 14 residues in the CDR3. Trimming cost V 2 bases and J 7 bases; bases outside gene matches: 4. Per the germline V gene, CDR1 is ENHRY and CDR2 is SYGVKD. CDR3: CAISETGGSNEQFF. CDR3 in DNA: TGTGCCATCAGTGAGACAGGGGGTTCAAATGAGCAGTTCTTC.

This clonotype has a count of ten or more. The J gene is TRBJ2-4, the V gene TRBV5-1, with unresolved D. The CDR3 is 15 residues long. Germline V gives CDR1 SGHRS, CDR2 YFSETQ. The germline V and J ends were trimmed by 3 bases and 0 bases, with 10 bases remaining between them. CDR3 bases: TGCGCCAGCAGCTCCGCCGGGTTAGCCAAAAACATTCAGTACTTC. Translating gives CASSSAGLAKNIQYF.

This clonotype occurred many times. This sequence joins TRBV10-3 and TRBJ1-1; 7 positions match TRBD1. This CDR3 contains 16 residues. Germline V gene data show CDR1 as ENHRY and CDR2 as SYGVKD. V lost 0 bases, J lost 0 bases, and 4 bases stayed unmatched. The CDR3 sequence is CAISESRGQMNTEAFF. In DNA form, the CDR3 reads TGTGCCATCAGTGAGTCCCGGGGACAGATGAACACTGAAGCTTTCTTT.

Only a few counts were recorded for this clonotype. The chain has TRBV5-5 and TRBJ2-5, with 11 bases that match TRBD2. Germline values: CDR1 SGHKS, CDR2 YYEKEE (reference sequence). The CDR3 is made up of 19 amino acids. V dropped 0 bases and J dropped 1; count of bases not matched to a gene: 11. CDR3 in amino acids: CASSLAPVIAGGTQETQYF. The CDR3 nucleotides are TGTGCCAGCAGCTTGGCCCCCGTGATAGCGGGGGGGACCCAAGAGACCCAGTACTTC.

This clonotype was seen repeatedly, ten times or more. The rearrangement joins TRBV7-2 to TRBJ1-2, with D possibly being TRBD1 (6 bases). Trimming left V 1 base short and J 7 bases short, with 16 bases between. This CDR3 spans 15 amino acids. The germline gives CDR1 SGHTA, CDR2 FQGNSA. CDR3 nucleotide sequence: TGTGCCAGCAGCTTAGGGGGGCAGGCGCCGAGTGGCTACACCTTC. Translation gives CASSLGGQAPSGYTF.

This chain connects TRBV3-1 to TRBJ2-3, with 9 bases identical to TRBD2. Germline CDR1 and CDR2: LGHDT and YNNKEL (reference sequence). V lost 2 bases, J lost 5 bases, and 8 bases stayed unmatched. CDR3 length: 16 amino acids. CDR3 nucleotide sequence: TGTGCCAGCAGCCAAAGGGGTGTAGCGGGGGAAGATACGCAGTATTTT. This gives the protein CASSQRGVAGEDTQYF.

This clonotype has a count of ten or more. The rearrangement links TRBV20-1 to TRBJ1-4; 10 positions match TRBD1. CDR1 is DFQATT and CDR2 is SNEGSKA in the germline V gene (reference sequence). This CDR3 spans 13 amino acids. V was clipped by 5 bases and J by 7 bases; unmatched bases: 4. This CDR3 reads CSAAGTGAEKLFF. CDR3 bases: TGCAGTGCTGCCGGGACAGGGGCTGAAAAACTGTTTTTT.

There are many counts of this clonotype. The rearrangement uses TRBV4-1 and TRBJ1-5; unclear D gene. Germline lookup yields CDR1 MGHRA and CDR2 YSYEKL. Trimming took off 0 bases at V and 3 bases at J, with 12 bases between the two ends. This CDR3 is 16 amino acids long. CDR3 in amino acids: CASSQDKVPNNQPQHF. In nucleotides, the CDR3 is TGCGCCAGCAGCCAAGATAAGGTGCCGAACAATCAGCCCCAGCATTTT.

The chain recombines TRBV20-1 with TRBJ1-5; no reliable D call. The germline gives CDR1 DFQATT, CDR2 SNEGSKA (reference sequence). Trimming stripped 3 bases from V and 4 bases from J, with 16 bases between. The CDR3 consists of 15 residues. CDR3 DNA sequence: TGCAGTGCTAGCCAATCATTAGAGGATAATCAGCCCCAGCATTTT. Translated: CSASQSLEDNQPQHF.

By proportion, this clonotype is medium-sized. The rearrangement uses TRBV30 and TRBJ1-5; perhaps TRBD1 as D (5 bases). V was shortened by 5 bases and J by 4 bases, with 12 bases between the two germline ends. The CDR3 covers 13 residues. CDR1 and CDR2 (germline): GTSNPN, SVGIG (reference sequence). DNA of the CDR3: TGTGCCTGGTCAATAGCAGGGAATCAGCCCCAGCATTTT. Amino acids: CAWSIAGNQPQHF.

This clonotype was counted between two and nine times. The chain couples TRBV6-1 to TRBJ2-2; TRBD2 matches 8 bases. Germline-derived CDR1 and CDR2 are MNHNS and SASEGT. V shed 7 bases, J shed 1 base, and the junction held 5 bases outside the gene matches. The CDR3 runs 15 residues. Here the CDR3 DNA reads TGTGCCAGCATCCCGGGACTAGGGAACACCGGGGAGCTGTTTTTT. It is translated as CASIPGLGNTGELFF.

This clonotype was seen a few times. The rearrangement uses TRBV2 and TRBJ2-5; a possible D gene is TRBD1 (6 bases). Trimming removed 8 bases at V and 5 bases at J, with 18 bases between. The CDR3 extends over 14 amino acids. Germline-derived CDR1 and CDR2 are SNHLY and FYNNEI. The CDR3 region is CASGYRAQWETQYF. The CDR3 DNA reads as TGTGCCAGCGGCTACAGGGCACAGTGGGAGACCCAGTACTTC.

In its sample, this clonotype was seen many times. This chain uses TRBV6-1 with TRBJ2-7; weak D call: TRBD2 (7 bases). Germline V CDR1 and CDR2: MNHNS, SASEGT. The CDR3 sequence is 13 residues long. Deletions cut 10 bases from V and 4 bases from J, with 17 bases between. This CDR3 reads CAISGGPGYEQYF. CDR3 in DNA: TGTGCCATTTCCGGGGGGCCCGGGTACGAGCAGTACTTC.

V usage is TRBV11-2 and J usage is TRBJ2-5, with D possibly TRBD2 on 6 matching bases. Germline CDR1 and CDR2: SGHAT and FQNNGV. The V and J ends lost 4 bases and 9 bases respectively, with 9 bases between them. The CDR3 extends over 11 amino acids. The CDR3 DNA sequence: TGTGCCAGCAGCTGGGGCGGGGCCCAGTACTTC. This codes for CASSWGGAQYF.

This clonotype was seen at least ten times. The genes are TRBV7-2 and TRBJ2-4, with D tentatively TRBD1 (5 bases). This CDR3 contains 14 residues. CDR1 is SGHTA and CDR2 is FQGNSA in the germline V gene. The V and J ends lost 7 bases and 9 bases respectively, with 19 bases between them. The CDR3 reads CASTIGASSGIQYF. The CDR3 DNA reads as TGTGCCAGCACCATAGGGGCTAGTAGTGGCATTCAGTACTTC.

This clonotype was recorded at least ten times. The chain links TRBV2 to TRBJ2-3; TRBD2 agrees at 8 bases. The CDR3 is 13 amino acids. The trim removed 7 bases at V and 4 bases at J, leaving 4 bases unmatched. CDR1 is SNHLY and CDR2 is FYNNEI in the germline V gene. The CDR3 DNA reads TGTGCCAGCATAAGCGGGGGCGCAGATACGCAGTATTTT. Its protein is CASISGGADTQYF.

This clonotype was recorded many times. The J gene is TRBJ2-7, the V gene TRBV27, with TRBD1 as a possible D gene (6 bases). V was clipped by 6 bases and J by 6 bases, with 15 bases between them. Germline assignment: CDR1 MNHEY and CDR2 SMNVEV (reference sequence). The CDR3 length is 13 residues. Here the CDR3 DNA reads TGTGCCAGCAGCCCACTCCAGGGGAGCGAGCAGTACTTC. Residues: CASSPLQGSEQYF.

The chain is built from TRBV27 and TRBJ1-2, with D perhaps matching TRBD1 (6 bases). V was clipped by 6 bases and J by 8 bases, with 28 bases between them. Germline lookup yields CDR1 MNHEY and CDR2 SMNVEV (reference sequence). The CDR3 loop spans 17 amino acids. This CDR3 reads CASSRRDNLILRGGYTF. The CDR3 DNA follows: TGTGCCAGCAGCCGCCGGGACAACCTGATCCTCCGGGGAGGCTACACCTTC.